This T cell receptor beta chain was obtained from a study of graft-versus-host responses after intestinal transplantation. Unmatched junction bases numbered 6, after V lost 8 bases and J lost 5 bases. The CDR3 is 13 amino acids. Looked up from germline, CDR1 is MNHEY and CDR2 is SMNVEV (reference sequence). In the case of this clone: As yet, its antigen is unknown.

TCRdb's copy holds only in-frame clones and misses some; the assay was immunoSEQ multiplex PCR. The table lists fewer than 80,000 clones, approximately 91% of them singletons. The material was unstimulated CD8+ T cells sorted from spleen or lymph node cells, obtained before transplant. The TCR sequence derives from a human donor who was the organ donor for an intestinal transplant. This chain links TRBV27 with TRBJ1-5; 7 nucleotides agree with TRBD1. The CDR3 loop is CASRGQGDQPQHF. CDR3 bases: TGTGCCAGCCGGGGCCAGGGGGATCAGCCCCAGCATTTT.